Below are 11 T cell receptor beta chains sequenced from a single sample in a study of CD4 T cells in relation to SARS-CoV-2 and coronaviruses. Repertoires were generated with immunoSEQ multiplex PCR, while TCRdb's copy carries only in-frame clones and drops some. The profile shows under 20,000 clones, about 72% of them singletons. These receptors are not linked to any known antigen. Unexposed donor CD4+ T cells date from about 2011-2019, before the COVID-19 pandemic. The cells were cultured for around ten days before CD4+ T cells were isolated. Material: CD4+ T cells from PBMCs, cultured in vitro. The origin of the receptors is a human donor in good health.

This clone was observed a handful of times. The genes are TRBV27 and TRBJ1-6, with D perhaps TRBD1 (5 bases). Germline CDR1 reads MNHEY; CDR2 reads SMNVEV (reference sequence). V was pared by 7 bases and J by 9 bases, with 13 bases between. CDR3 length equals 13 residues. Here the CDR3 reads CASKSAGSSPLHF. CDR3 in DNA: TGTGCCAGCAAGTCTGCAGGGAGTTCACCCCTCCACTTT.

The chain is built from TRBV18 and TRBJ2-2; 7 bases are shared with TRBD1. This CDR3 has 15 amino acids. Looked up from germline, CDR1 is KGHSH and CDR2 is LQKENI. V lost 0 bases and J lost 4; bases outside the gene matches: 2. DNA of the CDR3: TGTGCCAGCTCACCACCGGGACAGACCACCGGGGAGCTGTTTTTT. Translation gives CASSPPGQTTGELFF.

The table lists this clone with a count of one. This chain uses TRBV5-4 with TRBJ1-2; D is unresolved. This CDR3 spans 13 amino acids. V was trimmed by 4 bases and J by 6 bases, leaving 13 bases between them. CDR1 and CDR2 (germline): SGHNT, YYREEE (reference sequence). The CDR3 region has the DNA TGTGCCAGCAGCGCTACAGACTACGATGGCTACACCTTC. This sequence encodes CASSATDYDGYTF.

V and J are TRBV7-9 and TRBJ1-5, with 7 bases lining up with TRBD1. The CDR3 extends over 13 amino acids. Trimming took 4 bases from V and 4 from J; bases not matched to a gene: 1. Germline V gives CDR1 SEHNR, CDR2 FQNEAQ (reference sequence). The CDR3 is CASSSQGNQPQHF. The CDR3 DNA sequence: TGTGCCAGCAGCTCACAGGGGAATCAGCCCCAGCATTTT.

J is TRBJ2-3 and V is TRBV19; the D gene is possibly TRBD1 (5 bases). This CDR3 has 14 residues. The V gene lost 7 bases and the J gene lost 3 bases, with 14 bases spanning the gap. From germline, CDR1 is LNHDA and CDR2 SQIVND (reference sequence). The CDR3 loop is CASTQGAGTDTQYF. DNA of the CDR3: TGTGCCAGTACCCAAGGGGCAGGAACAGATACGCAGTATTTT.

The chain recombines TRBV30 with TRBJ2-6; D may be TRBD1 (6 bases). Germline CDR1 reads GTSNPN; CDR2 reads SVGIG (reference sequence). The CDR3 runs to 16 residues. Trimming stripped 0 bases from V and 0 bases from J, with 9 bases between. CDR3 in amino acids: CAWSVLGASGANVLTF. The DNA of the CDR3 is TGTGCCTGGAGTGTCCTGGGGGCCTCTGGGGCCAACGTCCTGACTTTC.

This chain joins TRBV7-3 and TRBJ2-2; D gene uncertain. This CDR3 contains 12 residues. V shed 4 bases and J shed 5 bases, with 5 bases lying between them. The germline CDR1 and CDR2 sequences are SGHTA and FQGTGA. The CDR3 region has the DNA TGTGCCAGCAGCTCCTTTACCGGGGAGCTGTTTTTT. Amino acids: CASSSFTGELFF.

This chain joins TRBV19 and TRBJ2-5; D remains unclear. V dropped 5 bases and J dropped 2 bases, with 24 bases sitting between them. The germline CDR1 and CDR2 sequences are LNHDA and SQIVND (reference sequence). This CDR3 contains 18 residues. CDR3 protein: CASSPLGRAITIQETQYF. The DNA of the CDR3 is TGTGCCAGTAGTCCTTTGGGAAGGGCGATTACAATTCAAGAGACCCAGTACTTC.

CDR3 amino acids: CATSDSGTGVTKAFF. As DNA, the CDR3 is TGTGCCACCAGTGATTCCGGGACAGGGGTAACAAAAGCTTTCTTT. The chain couples TRBV24-1 to TRBJ1-1; 10 bases are a match to TRBD1. Germline V gene lookup returns CDR1 KGHDR and CDR2 SFDVKD. The CDR3 consists of 15 residues. V shed 2 bases and J 9 bases; nucleotides not matched to a gene: 8.

V usage is TRBV7-9 and J usage is TRBJ2-1; no definite D call. V was clipped by 5 bases and J by 2 bases, with 16 bases between them. CDR3 length: 16 amino acids. Per germline, CDR1 SEHNR and CDR2 FQNEAQ (reference sequence). The CDR3 is CASSPLLAGTYNEQFF. Here the CDR3 DNA reads TGTGCCAGCAGCCCCCTTCTGGCAGGTACCTACAATGAGCAGTTCTTC. Supplemented by reference TRBV7-9 and TRBJ2-1, the full variable domain reads DTGVSQNPRHKITKRGQNVTFRCDPISEHNRLYWYRQTLGQGPEFLTYFQNEAQLEKSRLLSDRFSAERPKGSFSTLEIQRTEQGDSAMYLCASSPLLAGTYNEQFFGPGTRLTVL.

By share, this clone counts as medium-sized. The V and J genes are TRBV3-1 (or the pseudogene TRBV3-2) and TRBJ1-1; D possibly corresponds to TRBD1 (6 bases). Looked up from germline, CDR1 is LGHDT and CDR2 is YNNKEL (reference sequence). V lost 3 bases to trimming and J lost 0 bases, with 11 bases between them. The length of the CDR3 is 15 residues. CDR3 sequence: CASSQGANLNTEAFF. The CDR3 nucleotides are TGTGCCAGCAGCCAGGGGGCCAATTTGAACACTGAAGCTTTCTTT.